One sample yielded the 4 T cell receptor beta chains listed below, sequenced in a study of blood T cell repertoires in COVID-19 (dated by TCRdb to about 2020). Libraries were prepared through the immunoSEQ multiplex PCR assay. In its TCRdb copy, this immuneACCESS table keeps in-frame sequences only and misses some clones. Where compared with another copy, unresolved V genes explain less than half of these, and the others have no known cause. Recorded for this sample are about 51,000 clones; around nine tenths of them occurred a single time. The ten largest clones capture 1.3% of the sample. The sample was peripheral blood. All receptors come from a man aged 55 to 69 with acute or convalescent COVID-19.

The CDR3 bases are TGTGCCAGCAGCACACAAGAGACCCAGTACTTC. It encodes CASSTQETQYF. This sequence joins TRBV11-3 and TRBJ2-5; D remains ambiguous. CDR3 length equals 11 residues. V lost 5 bases to trimming and J lost 2 bases, with 3 bases between them. CDR1 and CDR2 from the germline V gene are SGHNT and YENEEA.

The CDR3 bases are TGTGCCAGCAGTTTAGACAGTTATTATGGCTACACCTTC. Its protein is CASSLDSYYGYTF. V is TRBV12-3 or TRBV12-4 and J is TRBJ1-2; D is ambiguous. The V end was cut by 1 base, the J end by 5 bases, with 8 bases between. The CDR3 is 13 amino acids.

The CDR3 DNA follows: TGTGCCAGCAGTCCTTCTCACGCTAGCGACAGAGATCGCTATGGCTACACCTTC. It encodes CASSPSHASDRDRYGYTF. The rearrangement uses TRBV6-6 and TRBJ1-2; tentative D call: TRBD1 (5 bases). Per germline, CDR1 MNHNY and CDR2 SVGAGI (reference sequence). The V end lost 5 bases, the J end lost 4 bases, and 26 bases lay between the germline ends. This CDR3 is built from 18 residues.

V gene TRBV19 combines with J gene TRBJ1-6; a weak D match, TRBD1 (5 bases). The V end was cut by 2 bases, the J end by 6 bases, with 11 bases between. This CDR3 contains 15 residues. In germline, CDR1 is LNHDA, CDR2 SQIVND (reference sequence). The CDR3 reads CASSIWGRINSPLHF. In DNA form, the CDR3 reads TGTGCCAGTAGTATATGGGGCAGAATTAATTCACCCCTCCACTTT.